This TCR beta chain comes out of a study of T cell responses to AZD1222 COVID-19 vaccine. The CDR3 has 15 amino acids. Germline V gene data show CDR1 as ENHRY and CDR2 as SYGVKD. V shed 2 bases and J shed 4 bases, with 14 bases lying between them. TCRdb's copy holds only in-frame clones and misses some; the assay was immunoSEQ multiplex PCR. The sample shows approximately 89,000 clones, 70% to 90% of them seen only once. The chain combines TRBV10-3 with TRBJ1-2; TRBD1 is a possible D gene (5 bases). Specimen: peripheral blood, collected on day 0 of AZD1222 vaccination. This sequence originates from an adult in good health. CDR3 residues: CAISETSDRPYGYTF. CDR3 DNA: TGTGCCATCAGTGAGACTTCCGACAGACCCTATGGCTACACCTTC.